The 31 T cell receptor beta chains presented below share a single source sample, sequenced in a study of multiple sclerosis patients with progressive multifocal leukoencephalopathy. TCRdb's copy holds only in-frame clones and misses some; the assay was immunoSEQ multiplex PCR. This table has over 25,000 clones, approximately 89% appearing once. Time point meaning: roughly 6 months of natalizumab therapy. The sequencing here drew on PBMCs, taken from a patient treated with natalizumab. The receptors shown here come from a human donor with multiple sclerosis.

The chain carries TRBV10-1 and TRBJ2-3; D gene ambiguous. V lost 4 bases to trimming and J lost 0 bases, with 11 bases between them. The CDR3 sequence is 15 residues long. Germline V gives CDR1 WNHNN, CDR2 SYGVQD (reference sequence). This chain's CDR3 is CASSAMGRSTDTQYF. DNA of the CDR3: TGCGCCAGCAGTGCTATGGGCAGAAGCACAGATACGCAGTATTTT.

The rearrangement uses TRBV6-6 and TRBJ1-1, with D possibly matching TRBD1 (5 bases). The germline CDR1 and CDR2 sequences are MNHNY and SVGAGI (reference sequence). The CDR3 extends over 14 amino acids. With 5 bases removed from V and 4 bases from J, the gap between germline ends came to 14 bases. CDR3 sequence reads: CASSIPTEGTEAFF. DNA for the CDR3: TGTGCCAGCAGTATCCCGACAGAAGGCACTGAAGCTTTCTTT.

The genes are TRBV20-1 and TRBJ2-1; D not certain. The CDR3 is 11 amino acids. Per germline, CDR1 DFQATT and CDR2 SNEGSKA (reference sequence). Trimming shortened V by 5 bases and J by 5 bases, and 7 bases separated the two germline ends. The CDR3 protein is CSAQTHNEQFF. The CDR3 region has the DNA TGCAGTGCTCAGACACACAATGAGCAGTTCTTC.

This clone was recorded only once. The chain links TRBV5-6 to TRBJ1-5; a weak D match, TRBD1 (5 bases). The germline V and J ends were trimmed by 0 bases and 4 bases, with 8 bases remaining between them. The CDR3 consists of 14 residues. CDR1 is SGHDT and CDR2 is YYEEEE in the germline V gene. CDR3 sequence: CASSLVAGNQPQHF. The CDR3 coding sequence is TGTGCCAGCAGCTTGGTGGCAGGGAATCAGCCCCAGCATTTT.

The V call is TRBV4-3, the J call TRBJ1-1; D is perhaps TRBD1 (5 bases). Germline V lookup: CDR1 LGHNA, CDR2 YSLEER. CDR3 size: 16 residues. V was trimmed by 1 base and J by 7 bases, leaving 19 bases between them. The CDR3 is CASSQVSFRDGREAFF. In nucleotides, the CDR3 is TGCGCCAGCAGCCAAGTTTCCTTCCGGGACGGTCGTGAAGCTTTCTTT.

This rearrangement joins TRBV7-2 to TRBJ2-4; D is perhaps TRBD2 (5 bases). The CDR3 is made up of 17 amino acids. V was cut by 1 base and J by 0 bases, with 13 bases left in between. CDR1 and CDR2 from the germline V gene are SGHTA and FQGNSA. The CDR3, as DNA: TGTGCCAGCAGCTTAGTCAGCGGCATCTTAGCCAAAAACATTCAGTACTTC. Protein: CASSLVSGILAKNIQYF. The entire variable domain, with the rest obtained from reference TRBV7-2 and TRBJ2-4, is as follows: GAGVSQSPSNKVTEKGKDVELRCDPISGHTALYWYRQSLGQGLEFLIYFQGNSAPDKSGLPSDRFSAERTGGSVSTLTIQRTQQEDSAVYLCASSLVSGILAKNIQYFGAGTRLSVL.

The chain recombines TRBV6-5 with TRBJ2-1; D is unclear. Germline V gene lookup returns CDR1 MNHEY and CDR2 SVGAGI. Deletions cut 0 bases from V and 9 bases from J, with 9 bases between. CDR3 length: 13 amino acids. CDR3 bases: TGTGCCAGCAGTTACTCCTACGATTCTGAGCAGTTCTTC. Protein sequence: CASSYSYDSEQFF.

The rearrangement joins TRBV5-1 to TRBJ2-1; D may be TRBD2 (5 bases). Trimming cost V 4 bases and J 0 bases, with 17 bases left between them. The V gene's germline CDR1 is SGHRS and CDR2 YFSETQ. This CDR3 contains 17 residues. CDR3 region: CASSPSGVTSSYNEQFF. CDR3 DNA: TGCGCCAGCAGCCCATCCGGGGTCACGAGCTCCTACAATGAGCAGTTCTTC.

This chain links TRBV6-5 with TRBJ1-2; 10 bases map to TRBD1. CDR3 length equals 14 residues. Germline V gene sequence: CDR1 MNHEY, CDR2 SVGAGI. V lost 7 bases to trimming and J lost 4 bases; unmatched junction nucleotides: 6. The CDR3 protein is CASKMGQGSYGYTF. DNA of the CDR3: TGTGCCAGCAAAATGGGACAGGGGAGCTATGGCTACACCTTC.

This chain connects TRBV23-1 to TRBJ1-1; D is undetermined. TRBV23-1 is labeled an ORF, and its function is uncertain. CDR3 size: 12 residues. The ends were cut back, 3 bases at V and 3 bases at J, with 5 bases in the middle. The DNA of the CDR3 is TGCGCCAGCAGTCACGGGGACACTGAAGCTTTCTTT. It translates to CASSHGDTEAFF.

The rearrangement links TRBV5-1 to TRBJ1-4; D might be TRBD1 (5 bases). The CDR3 has 15 amino acids. Germline lookup yields CDR1 SGHRS and CDR2 YFSETQ. Trimming pared 4 bases from V and 3 bases from J, leaving 13 bases between. CDR3 DNA: TGCGCCAGCAGCCTCACAGGCTCGGCTAATGAAAAACTGTTTTTT. Residues: CASSLTGSANEKLFF. The full variable domain, completed using reference TRBV5-1 and TRBJ1-4, is KAGVTQTPRYLIKTRGQQVTLSCSPISGHRSVSWYQQTPGQGLQFLFEYFSETQRNKGNFPGRFSGRQFSNSRSEMNVSTLELGDSALYLCASSLTGSANEKLFFGSGTQLSVL.

The chain links TRBV9 to TRBJ2-1; 12 bases line up with TRBD2. CDR1 SGDLS and CDR2 YYNGEE come from the germline V gene. This CDR3 contains 18 residues. V shed 0 bases, J shed 6 bases, and the junction held 10 bases outside the gene matches. The CDR3: CASSVAPGLAGGGNEQFF. The CDR3 coding sequence is TGTGCCAGCAGCGTAGCCCCGGGGCTAGCGGGAGGGGGCAATGAGCAGTTCTTC.

This clone was picked up one time. The chain recombines TRBV27 with TRBJ1-1; possibly TRBD1 for D (6 bases). Germline V gene lookup returns CDR1 MNHEY and CDR2 SMNVEV (reference sequence). There are 16 residues in the CDR3. Trimming took off 8 bases at V and 1 base at J, with 20 bases between the two ends. This chain's CDR3 is CASHRGGVGQNTEAFF. CDR3 in DNA: TGTGCCAGCCACCGAGGGGGGGTAGGTCAGAACACTGAAGCTTTCTTT.

This rearrangement joins TRBV7-2 to TRBJ2-7, with 13 bases that match TRBD2. V was clipped by 5 bases and J by 8 bases; unmatched bases: 15. Germline CDR1 SGHTA, CDR2 FQGNSA. The CDR3 is 17 residues long. The CDR3 protein is CASSINLLLAGGDQQYF. CDR3 nucleotide sequence: TGTGCCAGCAGCATAAACCTCCTACTAGCGGGAGGGGACCAGCAGTACTTC.

J is TRBJ2-5 and V is TRBV2; 9 bases align to TRBD1. The end of the DNA fits TRBJ2-7 better, so the J call may be wrong. The CDR3 consists of 16 residues. The germline CDR1 and CDR2 sequences are SNHLY and FYNNEI. This CDR3 is CASSLPRDRVLYEQYF. The CDR3 nucleotides read TGTGCCAGCAGCCTACCCCGGGACAGGGTCCTCTACGAGCAGTACTTC.

The chain uses TRBV4-3 and TRBJ2-1; a possible D gene is TRBD1 (5 bases). The CDR3 is 14 residues long. Germline CDR1 LGHNA, CDR2 YSLEER. Trimming removed 1 base at V and 4 bases at J, with 8 bases between. The CDR3 here is CASSQGGQYNEQFF. The CDR3 DNA sequence: TGCGCCAGCAGCCAAGGGGGCCAGTACAATGAGCAGTTCTTC.

V and J are TRBV5-1 and TRBJ1-4; possible D gene TRBD1, 5 bases. The germline V and J ends were trimmed by 2 bases and 5 bases, with 13 bases remaining between them. The CDR3 consists of 15 residues. Germline V gene data show CDR1 as SGHRS and CDR2 as YFSETQ. CDR3 loop: CASSFGQGKNEKLFF. The CDR3 coding sequence is TGCGCCAGCAGCTTCGGGCAGGGCAAGAATGAAAAACTGTTTTTT.

The rearrangement joins TRBV11-2 to TRBJ2-3; 15 bases map to TRBD2. Germline CDR1 is SGHAT and CDR2 is FQNNGV. J gave up 0 bases and V 4 bases, and 8 bases lay outside the gene matches. The CDR3 covers 19 residues. CDR3 sequence: CASSWGGLAGGPSTDTQYF. The CDR3 DNA reads as TGTGCCAGCAGCTGGGGGGGACTAGCGGGAGGACCTAGCACAGATACGCAGTATTTT. The full variable domain, in which reference TRBV11-2 and TRBJ2-3 provide the parts outside the CDR3, is EAGVAQSPRYKIIEKRQSVAFWCNPISGHATLYWYQQILGQGPKLLIQFQNNGVVDDSQLPKDRFSAERLKGVDSTLKIQPAKLEDSAVYLCASSWGGLAGGPSTDTQYFGPGTRLTVL.

The V gene is TRBV18, the J gene TRBJ1-1; no reliable D call. This CDR3 has 13 amino acids. Trimming removed 5 bases from V and 1 base from J, with 8 bases in between. The germline CDR1 and CDR2 sequences are KGHSH and LQKENI. The chain's CDR3 is CASSSTENTEAFF. CDR3 nucleotides: TGTGCCAGCTCATCGACCGAGAACACTGAAGCTTTCTTT.

V and J are TRBV6-5 and TRBJ1-5, with a tentative D call TRBD1 (6 bases). The germline V gene has CDR1 MNHEY and CDR2 SVGAGI. This CDR3 contains 14 residues. Trimming took off 2 bases at V and 2 bases at J, with 7 bases between the two ends. CDR3 sequence: CASSYRGGNQPQHF. The DNA for the CDR3 is TGTGCCAGCAGTTACAGGGGGGGCAATCAGCCCCAGCATTTT.

The J gene is TRBJ2-1, the V gene TRBV6-6; D unclear. V lost 6 bases, J lost 3 bases, and 15 bases lay in between. Germline assignment: CDR1 MNHNY and CDR2 SVGAGI (reference sequence). This CDR3 spans 15 amino acids. The CDR3 loop is CASRSGRVNYNEQFF. CDR3 sequence (DNA): TGTGCCAGCAGGTCCGGACGCGTTAACTACAATGAGCAGTTCTTC.

V usage is TRBV5-1 and J usage is TRBJ2-7; D gene uncertain. Germline assignment: CDR1 SGHRS and CDR2 YFSETQ. This CDR3 spans 13 amino acids. Deletions cut 2 bases from V and 2 bases from J, with 8 bases between. The CDR3 region is CASSFVSTYEQYF. As DNA, the CDR3 is TGCGCCAGCAGCTTTGTGTCCACCTACGAGCAGTACTTC. The full variable domain, rest sourced from reference TRBV5-1 and TRBJ2-7, is KAGVTQTPRYLIKTRGQQVTLSCSPISGHRSVSWYQQTPGQGLQFLFEYFSETQRNKGNFPGRFSGRQFSNSRSEMNVSTLELGDSALYLCASSFVSTYEQYFGPGTRLTVT.

This clone was seen a few times. This chain connects TRBV13 to TRBJ1-1; D unclear. V lost 2 bases and J 1 base, leaving 8 bases between the germline ends. Germline loops: CDR1 PRHDT, CDR2 FYEKMQ (reference sequence). This CDR3 contains 14 residues. Here the CDR3 DNA reads TGTGCCAGCAGCTTAAGTTTTGGGAACACTGAAGCTTTCTTT. It yields the protein CASSLSFGNTEAFF.

This clone has only one observation. The J gene is TRBJ1-4, the V gene TRBV18; weak D call: TRBD1 (6 bases). CDR1 and CDR2 from the germline V gene are KGHSH and LQKENI. V lost 5 bases, J lost 10 bases, and 14 bases lay in between. The CDR3 consists of 13 residues. Here the CDR3 reads CASSSGVDGKLFF. The DNA for the CDR3 is TGTGCCAGCTCATCAGGGGTTGATGGAAAACTGTTTTTT.

The genes are TRBV5-4 and TRBJ2-2; 7 nucleotides align to TRBD2. The CDR3 has 14 residues. CDR1 is SGHNT and CDR2 is YYREEE in the germline V gene (reference sequence). V was clipped by 4 bases and J by 8 bases; unmatched bases: 8. This chain's CDR3 is CASSTGLVPGELFF. In DNA form, the CDR3 reads TGTGCCAGCAGCACAGGACTAGTCCCGGGGGAGCTGTTTTTT.

The genes are TRBV7-9 and TRBJ1-4; no clear D gene. The CDR3 spans 15 residues. Germline V gene lookup returns CDR1 SEHNR and CDR2 FQNEAQ (reference sequence). V was pared by 1 base and J by 0 bases, with 6 bases between. The CDR3 loop is CASSLERTTNEKLFF. The CDR3 DNA sequence: TGTGCCAGCAGCTTAGAGCGGACAACTAATGAAAAACTGTTTTTT.

Here the CDR3 reads CASSTTENVLAGGYEQFF. In DNA form, the CDR3 reads TGTGCCAGTAGTACCACCGAAAACGTTTTAGCGGGAGGGTATGAGCAGTTCTTC. The rearrangement joins TRBV19 to TRBJ2-1; 11 bases agree with TRBD2. There are 18 residues in the CDR3. The V gene's germline CDR1 is LNHDA and CDR2 SQIVND (reference sequence). V gave up 4 bases and J gave up 8 bases; unmatched junction bases: 16.

The rearrangement joins TRBV29-1 to TRBJ2-3; 8 bases map to TRBD1. V shed 5 bases, J shed 4 bases, and the junction held 8 bases outside the gene matches. The CDR3 totals 14 residues. Germline loops: CDR1 SQVTM, CDR2 ANQGSEA. The CDR3 DNA reads as TGCAGCGTTTGCCGGGACAGGTCCTCAGATACGCAGTATTTT. Protein: CSVCRDRSSDTQYF.

This chain uses TRBV11-2 with TRBJ2-5, with D possibly matching TRBD2 (6 bases). Gene TRBJ2-7 matches the end of the DNA better, so the J call may be wrong. The CDR3 is made up of 14 amino acids. CDR1 and CDR2 (germline): SGHAT, FQNNGV. The CDR3 sequence: CASSLHSGLYEQYF. CDR3 in DNA: TGTGCCAGCAGCTTACATTCGGGACTGTACGAGCAGTACTTC.

The rearrangement links TRBV27 to TRBJ1-5; a possible D gene is TRBD1 (5 bases). The CDR3 consists of 14 residues. V lost 2 bases, J lost 4 bases, and 9 bases lay in between. CDR1 and CDR2 from the germline V gene are MNHEY and SMNVEV (reference sequence). Here the CDR3 DNA reads TGTGCCAGCAGTTTAGGGGGTGGGAATCAGCCCCAGCATTTT. Translating it yields CASSLGGGNQPQHF.

This clone was counted only a few times. This chain uses TRBV5-1 with TRBJ1-5; 11 bases align to TRBD1. The CDR3 totals 16 residues. CDR1 and CDR2 from the germline V gene are SGHRS and YFSETQ. Trimming removed 0 bases from V and 5 bases from J; junction bases left unmatched: 4. CDR3 sequence (DNA): TGCGCCAGCAGCTTGGGGACAGGGGGCAAGGATCAGCCCCAGCATTTT. It codes for CASSLGTGGKDQPQHF.